These T cell receptor beta chains were read from a single sample in a study of OX40 agonist ivuxolimab in advanced cancers. The repertoire was sequenced with immunoSEQ multiplex PCR; TCRdb's copy has only in-frame clones and lacks some. The table lists some 74,000 clones, 70% to 90% of them singletons. Sequencing used CD4+ or CD8+ T cells sorted from blood, obtained in a trial of the OX40 agonist ivuxolimab. These receptors were taken from an adult with an advanced solid tumor such as melanoma, head and neck, liver or kidney cancer. The CDR3 runs from the conserved cysteine through the conserved F or W. D genes are given only for firm matches. Clone size is shown for a subset of rows, as once, few, many or a class of expanded clone.

len: 13; d_gene: NA; abundance: NA; j_gene: TRBJ1-1; v_gene: TRBV10-3; CDR3nt: TGTGCCATCAGTGAGCTGTTGAACACTGAAGCTTTCTTT; CDR3aa: CAISELLNTEAFF
len: 17; d_gene: NA; abundance: NA; j_gene: TRBJ2-1; v_gene: TRBV19; CDR3nt: TGTGCCAGTAGTACCTACCTGCAGGGCCTTAATTACAATGAGCAGTTCTTC; CDR3aa: CASSTYLQGLNYNEQFF
len: 16; d_gene: NA; abundance: NA; j_gene: TRBJ2-5; v_gene: TRBV9; CDR3nt: TGTGCCAGCAGCGCCTCAAGGGCAGGGCGCCTAGAGACCCAGTACTTC; CDR3aa: CASSASRAGRLETQYF
len: 14; d_gene: NA; abundance: NA; j_gene: TRBJ1-5; v_gene: TRBV28; CDR3nt: TGTGCCAGCAGTTGGTCAGGGAGGCATCAGCCCCAGCATTTT; CDR3aa: CASSWSGRHQPQHF
len: 14; d_gene: TRBD2; abundance: once; j_gene: TRBJ2-5; v_gene: TRBV29-1; CDR3nt: TGCAGCGCCCCCAGTGGGAGGGAAATAGAGACCCAGTACTTC; CDR3aa: CSAPSGREIETQYF
len: 13; d_gene: NA; abundance: NA; j_gene: TRBJ1-1; v_gene: TRBV19; CDR3nt: TGTGCCAGTAGTATAGGGGTGGGGACTGAAGCTTTCTTT; CDR3aa: CASSIGVGTEAFF
len: 15; d_gene: TRBD2; abundance: NA; j_gene: TRBJ2-1; v_gene: TRBV7-3; CDR3nt: TGTGCCAGCAGCCCCTCGACTAGCGGATACAATGAGCAGTTCTTC; CDR3aa: CASSPSTSGYNEQFF
len: 16; d_gene: NA; abundance: NA; j_gene: TRBJ2-3; v_gene: TRBV18; CDR3nt: TGTGCCAGCTCCAACCTTAGCTGGGAAAGGACAGATACGCAGTATTTT; CDR3aa: CASSNLSWERTDTQYF
len: 14; d_gene: NA; abundance: NA; j_gene: TRBJ1-1; v_gene: TRBV7-2; CDR3nt: TGTGCCAGCAGCTCCCAGTATTCGGGAACTGAAGCTTTCTTT; CDR3aa: CASSSQYSGTEAFF
len: 13; d_gene: NA; abundance: NA; j_gene: TRBJ2-3; v_gene: TRBV7-3; CDR3nt: TGTGCCAGCAGCGGAGATCCGCCAGATACGCAGTATTTT; CDR3aa: CASSGDPPDTQYF
len: 15; d_gene: TRBD1; abundance: NA; j_gene: TRBJ2-7; v_gene: TRBV6-5; CDR3nt: TGTGCCAGCAGCACGGGACAGGGAGTGGCCTACGAGCAGTACTTC; CDR3aa: CASSTGQGVAYEQYF
len: 15; d_gene: TRBD2; abundance: NA; j_gene: TRBJ2-7; v_gene: TRBV27; CDR3nt: TGTGCCAGCACCCCGGGTAGGAGCGGGAGAGGCGAGCAGTACTTC; CDR3aa: CASTPGRSGRGEQYF
len: 12; d_gene: TRBD1; abundance: NA; j_gene: TRBJ2-7; v_gene: TRBV10-3; CDR3nt: TGTGCCATCAGGAAGGACAGGGATGAGCAGTACTTC; CDR3aa: CAIRKDRDEQYF
len: 17; d_gene: NA; abundance: NA; j_gene: TRBJ1-6; v_gene: TRBV19; CDR3nt: TGTGCCAGTAGTATGGACGGAGACGGCCCCTATAATTCACCCCTCCACTTT; CDR3aa: CASSMDGDGPYNSPLHF
len: 16; d_gene: TRBD1; abundance: NA; j_gene: TRBJ2-7; v_gene: TRBV2; CDR3nt: TGTGCCAGCAGTGACCCCGACAGGGCGACTTCCTACGAGCAGTACTTC; CDR3aa: CASSDPDRATSYEQYF
len: 15; d_gene: NA; abundance: NA; j_gene: TRBJ1-1; v_gene: TRBV5-1; CDR3nt: TGCGCCAGCAGCCTGCCCTCGGTCCTGAACACTGAAGCTTTCTTT; CDR3aa: CASSLPSVLNTEAFF
len: 14; d_gene: NA; abundance: NA; j_gene: TRBJ2-5; v_gene: TRBV9; CDR3nt: TGTGCCAGCAGCGTAGCCGGGGACCGGGAGACCCAGTACTTC; CDR3aa: CASSVAGDRETQYF
len: 14; d_gene: NA; abundance: once; j_gene: TRBJ1-1; v_gene: TRBV27; CDR3nt: TGTGCCAGCAGTTTCCGTCCCTTGAACACTGAAGCTTTCTTT; CDR3aa: CASSFRPLNTEAFF
len: 17; d_gene: NA; abundance: NA; j_gene: TRBJ1-6; v_gene: TRBV5-6; CDR3nt: TGTGCCAGCAGCTTGGGCCGTGCGGGGTCCTATAATTCACCCCTCCACTTT; CDR3aa: CASSLGRAGSYNSPLHF
len: 14; d_gene: NA; abundance: NA; j_gene: TRBJ1-1; v_gene: TRBV5-1; CDR3nt: TGCGCCAGCAGCTTGTTGAGCCTCAACACTGAAGCTTTCTTT; CDR3aa: CASSLLSLNTEAFF
len: 13; d_gene: NA; abundance: NA; j_gene: TRBJ2-7; v_gene: TRBV5-4; CDR3nt: TGTGCCAGCAGCTTGTCGGGGGCCTACGAGCAGTACTTC; CDR3aa: CASSLSGAYEQYF
len: 18; d_gene: TRBD2; abundance: once; j_gene: TRBJ2-4; v_gene: TRBV4-2; CDR3nt: TGTGCCAGCAGCCGCACCGGGACTAGCGAGCGGGGCAAAAACATTCAGTACTTC; CDR3aa: CASSRTGTSERGKNIQYF
len: 15; d_gene: NA; abundance: NA; j_gene: TRBJ2-3; v_gene: TRBV4-2; CDR3nt: TGTGCCAGCAGCCGAGGACAGACAGTAGCAGATACGCAGTATTTT; CDR3aa: CASSRGQTVADTQYF
len: 15; d_gene: NA; abundance: medium-sized; j_gene: TRBJ2-7; v_gene: TRBV7-8; CDR3nt: TGTGCCAGCAGCTTGAGGGGATCCCCATCCTACGAGCAGTACTTC; CDR3aa: CASSLRGSPSYEQYF
len: 14; d_gene: TRBD2; abundance: NA; j_gene: TRBJ2-7; v_gene: TRBV5-1; CDR3nt: TGCGCCAGCAGCTTGAGCGGGACTCCTTGGGAGCAGTACTTC; CDR3aa: CASSLSGTPWEQYF
len: 18; d_gene: NA; abundance: NA; j_gene: TRBJ2-1; v_gene: TRBV4-1; CDR3nt: TGCGCCAGCAGCCAAGGACTGATGACCTTACGACAATACAATGAGCAGTTCTTC; CDR3aa: CASSQGLMTLRQYNEQFF
len: 14; d_gene: NA; abundance: NA; j_gene: TRBJ1-4; v_gene: TRBV28; CDR3nt: TGTGCCAGCAGTCTAGACGGGGATAATGAAAAACTGTTTTTT; CDR3aa: CASSLDGDNEKLFF
len: 14; d_gene: TRBD1; abundance: NA; j_gene: TRBJ2-1; v_gene: TRBV13; CDR3nt: TGTGCCAGCAGCCCCAGGGACAGGGTTGGAGTGCAGTTCTTC; CDR3aa: CASSPRDRVGVQFF
len: 17; d_gene: TRBD2; abundance: NA; j_gene: TRBJ2-2; v_gene: TRBV5-1; CDR3nt: TGCGCCAGCAGCTTGGCCGGGCTAGCGGCGAACACCGGGGAGCTGTTTTTT; CDR3aa: CASSLAGLAANTGELFF
len: 14; d_gene: TRBD2; abundance: NA; j_gene: TRBJ2-5; v_gene: TRBV7-2; CDR3nt: TGTGCCAGCAGAGGACTAGCGGTCCAAGAGACCCAGTACTTC; CDR3aa: CASRGLAVQETQYF
len: 14; d_gene: NA; abundance: NA; j_gene: TRBJ2-7; v_gene: TRBV7-2; CDR3nt: TGTGCCAGCAGCTTAGCGCGACTGACCTACGAGCAGTACTTC; CDR3aa: CASSLARLTYEQYF
len: 15; d_gene: TRBD1; abundance: few; j_gene: TRBJ1-6; v_gene: TRBV19; CDR3nt: TGTGCCAGTAGTACTGACAGGGGCGGAAATTCACCCCTCCACTTT; CDR3aa: CASSTDRGGNSPLHF
len: 16; d_gene: TRBD1; abundance: NA; j_gene: TRBJ2-1; v_gene: TRBV7-9; CDR3nt: TGTGCCAGCAGCGAAACGACAGGGGGCGCCGACAATGAGCAGTTCTTC; CDR3aa: CASSETTGGADNEQFF
len: 14; d_gene: NA; abundance: NA; j_gene: TRBJ2-2; v_gene: TRBV7-9; CDR3nt: TGTGCCAGCAGCTTTAACCATTACACCGGGGAGCTGTTTTTT; CDR3aa: CASSFNHYTGELFF
len: 14; d_gene: NA; abundance: NA; j_gene: TRBJ1-6; v_gene: TRBV30; CDR3nt: TGTGCCTGGAGTCGGGAGGGACCGAATTCACCCCTCCACTTT; CDR3aa: CAWSREGPNSPLHF
len: 13; d_gene: NA; abundance: NA; j_gene: TRBJ2-5; v_gene: TRBV5-1; CDR3nt: TGCGCCAGCAGCTTGGGGGGGCAAGAGACCCAGTACTTC; CDR3aa: CASSLGGQETQYF
len: 14; d_gene: TRBD2; abundance: NA; j_gene: TRBJ2-7; v_gene: TRBV28; CDR3nt: TGTGCCAGCAGTCGAAGCGGGATCCTGTACGAGCAGTACTTC; CDR3aa: CASSRSGILYEQYF
len: 12; d_gene: NA; abundance: NA; j_gene: TRBJ1-2; v_gene: TRBV5-4; CDR3nt: TGTGCCAGCAGCTCCGGGGAGTATGGCTACACCTTC; CDR3aa: CASSSGEYGYTF